The TCR beta chain under discussion was sequenced for a study of read filtering for tumor transcriptome and immune sequencing. From about 400 ng of RNA, a library with molecular barcoded alpha/delta and beta/gamma adaptors was made. One entry per CDR3 protein, called by TCRdb with MiXCR from the reads. The repertoire holds 35,000 to 45,000 distinct CDR3 sequences, with approximately 14% as singletons. Ten or more counts support this clonotype. After removal of 6 bases from V and 4 bases from J, the junction contained 10 bases not matched to a gene. Germline assignment: CDR1 MNHEY and CDR2 SMNVEV (reference sequence). The CDR3 runs 15 residues.

Sequencing input: a population of CD138-negative cells sorted from bone marrow. The V gene is TRBV27, the J gene TRBJ1-2; TRBD1 matches at 8 bases. This TCR was sampled from a donor older than 35 with multiple myeloma. The chain's CDR3 is CASSRTGTGPYGYTF. The CDR3 DNA follows: TGTGCCAGCAGCCGGACAGGGACGGGCCCCTATGGCTACACCTTC.